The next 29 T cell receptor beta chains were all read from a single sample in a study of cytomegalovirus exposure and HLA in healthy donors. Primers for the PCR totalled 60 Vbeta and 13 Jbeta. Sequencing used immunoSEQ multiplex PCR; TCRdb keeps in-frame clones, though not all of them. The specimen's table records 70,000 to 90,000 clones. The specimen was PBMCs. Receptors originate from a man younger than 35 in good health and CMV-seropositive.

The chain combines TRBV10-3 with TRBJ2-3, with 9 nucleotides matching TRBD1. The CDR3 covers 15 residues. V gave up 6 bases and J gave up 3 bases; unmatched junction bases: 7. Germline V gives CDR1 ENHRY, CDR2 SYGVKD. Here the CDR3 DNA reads TGTGCCATCAGGGAATCCGGGACAGGGACAGATACGCAGTATTTT. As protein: CAIRESGTGTDTQYF.

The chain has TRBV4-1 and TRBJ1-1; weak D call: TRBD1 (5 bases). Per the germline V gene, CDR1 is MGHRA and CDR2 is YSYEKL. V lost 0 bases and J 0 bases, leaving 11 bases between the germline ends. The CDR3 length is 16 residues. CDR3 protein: CASSQEARVMNTEAFF. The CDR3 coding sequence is TGCGCCAGCAGCCAAGAGGCCAGGGTAATGAACACTGAAGCTTTCTTT.

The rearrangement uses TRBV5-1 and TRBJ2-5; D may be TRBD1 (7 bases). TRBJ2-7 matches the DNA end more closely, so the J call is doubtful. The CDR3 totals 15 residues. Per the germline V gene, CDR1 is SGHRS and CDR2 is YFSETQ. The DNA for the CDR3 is TGCGCCAGCAACCAGGAGGGGACAGCTTTCTACGAGCAGTACTTC. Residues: CASNQEGTAFYEQYF.

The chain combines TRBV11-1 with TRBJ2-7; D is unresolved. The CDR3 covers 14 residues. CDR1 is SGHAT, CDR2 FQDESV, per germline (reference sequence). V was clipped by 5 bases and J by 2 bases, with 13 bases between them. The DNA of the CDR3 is TGTGCCAGCAGCCACATACCCCAAGCCTACGAGCAGTACTTC. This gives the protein CASSHIPQAYEQYF.

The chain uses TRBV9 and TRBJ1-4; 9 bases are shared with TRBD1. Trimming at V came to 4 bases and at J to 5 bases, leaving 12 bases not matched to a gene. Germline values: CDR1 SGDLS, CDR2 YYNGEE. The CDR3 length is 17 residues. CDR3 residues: CASSPGTGRFMNEKLFF. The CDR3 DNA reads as TGTGCCAGCAGCCCCGGGACAGGGCGATTTATGAATGAAAAACTGTTTTTT.

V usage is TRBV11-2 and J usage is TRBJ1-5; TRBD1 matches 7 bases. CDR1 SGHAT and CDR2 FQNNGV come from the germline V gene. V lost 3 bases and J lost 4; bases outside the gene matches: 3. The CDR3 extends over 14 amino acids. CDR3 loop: CASSFSGGNQPQHF. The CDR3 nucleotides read TGTGCCAGCAGCTTCTCAGGGGGAAATCAGCCCCAGCATTTT.

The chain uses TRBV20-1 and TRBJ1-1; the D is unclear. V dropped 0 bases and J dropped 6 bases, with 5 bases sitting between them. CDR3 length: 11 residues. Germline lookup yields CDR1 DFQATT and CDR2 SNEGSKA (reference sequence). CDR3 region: CSARDVAEAFF. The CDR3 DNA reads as TGCAGTGCTAGAGATGTCGCTGAAGCTTTCTTT.

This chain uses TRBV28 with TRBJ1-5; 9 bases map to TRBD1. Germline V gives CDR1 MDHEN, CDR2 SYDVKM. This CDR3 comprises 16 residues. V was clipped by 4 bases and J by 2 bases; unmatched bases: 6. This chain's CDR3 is CASSSARTGGNQPQHF. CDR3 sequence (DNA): TGTGCCAGCAGTTCGGCTCGGACAGGGGGCAATCAGCCCCAGCATTTT.

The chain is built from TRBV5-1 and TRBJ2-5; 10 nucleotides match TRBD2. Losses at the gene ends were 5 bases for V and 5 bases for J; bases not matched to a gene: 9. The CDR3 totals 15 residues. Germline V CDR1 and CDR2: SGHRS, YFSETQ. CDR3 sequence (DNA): TGCGCCAGCAGAGCCCTAGCGGGAGAACCGGAGACCCAGTACTTC. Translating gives CASRALAGEPETQYF.

The CDR3 sequence: CASSQGLAGPYEQYF. The DNA of the CDR3 is TGTGCCAGCAGCCAGGGACTAGCGGGCCCTTACGAGCAGTACTTC. V and J are TRBV6-6 and TRBJ2-7, with 12 bases fitting TRBD2. There are 15 residues in the CDR3. CDR1 and CDR2 (germline): MNHNY, SVGAGI (reference sequence). After removal of 6 bases from V and 4 bases from J, the junction contained 7 bases not matched to a gene.

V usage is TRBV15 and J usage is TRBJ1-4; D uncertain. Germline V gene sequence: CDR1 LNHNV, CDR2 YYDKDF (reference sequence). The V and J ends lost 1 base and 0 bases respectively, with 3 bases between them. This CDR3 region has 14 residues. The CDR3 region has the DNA TGTGCCACCAGCAGAGGCGCAACTAATGAAAAACTGTTTTTT. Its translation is CATSRGATNEKLFF. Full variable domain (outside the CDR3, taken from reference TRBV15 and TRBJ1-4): DAMVIQNPRYQVTQFGKPVTLSCSQTLNHNVMYWYQQKSSQAPKLLFHYYDKDFNNEADTPDNFQSRRPNTSFCFLDIRSPGLGDTAMYLCATSRGATNEKLFFGSGTQLSVL.

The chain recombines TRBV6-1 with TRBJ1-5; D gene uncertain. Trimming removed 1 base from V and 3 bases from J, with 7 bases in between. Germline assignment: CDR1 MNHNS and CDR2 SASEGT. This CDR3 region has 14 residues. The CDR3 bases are TGTGCCAGCAGTGAAGACCGGTCCAATCAGCCCCAGCATTTT. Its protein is CASSEDRSNQPQHF.

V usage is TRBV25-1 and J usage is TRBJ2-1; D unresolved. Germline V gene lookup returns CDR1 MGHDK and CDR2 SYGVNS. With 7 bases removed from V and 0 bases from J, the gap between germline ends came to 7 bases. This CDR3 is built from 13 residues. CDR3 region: CASTLDSYNEQFF. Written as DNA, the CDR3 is TGTGCCAGCACCCTAGACTCCTACAATGAGCAGTTCTTC. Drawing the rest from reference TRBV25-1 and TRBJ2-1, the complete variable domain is EADIYQTPRYLVIGTGKKITLECSQTMGHDKMYWYQQDPGMELHLIHYSYGVNSTEKGDLSSESTVSRIRTEHFPLTLESARPSHTSQYLCASTLDSYNEQFFGPGTRLTVL.

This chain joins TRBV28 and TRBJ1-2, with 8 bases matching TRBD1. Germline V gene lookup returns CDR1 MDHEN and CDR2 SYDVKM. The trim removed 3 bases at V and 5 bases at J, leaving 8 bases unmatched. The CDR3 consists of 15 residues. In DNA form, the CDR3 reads TGTGCCAGCAGTTTCGCAGGGGGCGATAGGTATGGCTACACCTTC. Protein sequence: CASSFAGGDRYGYTF.

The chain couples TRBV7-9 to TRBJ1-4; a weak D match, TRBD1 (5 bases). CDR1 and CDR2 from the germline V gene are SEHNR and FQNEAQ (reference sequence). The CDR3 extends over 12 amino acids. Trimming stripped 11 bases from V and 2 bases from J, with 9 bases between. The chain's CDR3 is CAAQVTNEKLFF. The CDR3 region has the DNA TGTGCCGCACAGGTGACTAATGAAAAACTGTTTTTT.

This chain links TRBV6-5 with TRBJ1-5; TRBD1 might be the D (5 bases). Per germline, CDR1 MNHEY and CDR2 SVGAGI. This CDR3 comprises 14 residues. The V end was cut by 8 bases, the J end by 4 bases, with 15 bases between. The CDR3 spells CASQGGGTNQPQHF. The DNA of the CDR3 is TGTGCCAGCCAGGGAGGCGGTACTAATCAGCCCCAGCATTTT.

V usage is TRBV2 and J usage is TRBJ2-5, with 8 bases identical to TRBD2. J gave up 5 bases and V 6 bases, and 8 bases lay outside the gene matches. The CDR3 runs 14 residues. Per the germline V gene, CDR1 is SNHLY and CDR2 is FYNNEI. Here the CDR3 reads CASRNPGGGETQYF. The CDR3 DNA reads TGTGCCAGCAGAAACCCTGGCGGGGGGGAGACCCAGTACTTC.

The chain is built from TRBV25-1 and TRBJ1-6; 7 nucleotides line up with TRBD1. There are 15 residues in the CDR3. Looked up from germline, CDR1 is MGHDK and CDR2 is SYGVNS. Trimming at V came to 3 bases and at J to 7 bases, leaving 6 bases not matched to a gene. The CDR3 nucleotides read TGTGCCAGCAGTGACCAAGACAGGGCCAATTCACCCCTCCACTTT. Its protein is CASSDQDRANSPLHF. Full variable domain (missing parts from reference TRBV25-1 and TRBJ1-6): EADIYQTPRYLVIGTGKKITLECSQTMGHDKMYWYQQDPGMELHLIHYSYGVNSTEKGDLSSESTVSRIRTEHFPLTLESARPSHTSQYLCASSDQDRANSPLHFGNGTRLTVT.

CDR3: CASSLVRLRREGNQPQHF. The CDR3 nucleotides read TGTGCCAGCAGTTTAGTCAGATTAAGGAGGGAGGGCAATCAGCCCCAGCATTTT. This chain connects TRBV28 to TRBJ1-5; no firm D call. The CDR3 totals 18 residues. Trimming took off 2 bases at V and 2 bases at J, with 19 bases between the two ends. The germline CDR1 and CDR2 sequences are MDHEN and SYDVKM.

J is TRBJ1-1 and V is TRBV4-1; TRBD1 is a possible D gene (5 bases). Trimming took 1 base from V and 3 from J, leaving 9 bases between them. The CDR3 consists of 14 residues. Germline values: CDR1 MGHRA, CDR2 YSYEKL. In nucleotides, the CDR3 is TGCGCCAGCAGCCAAGTGGGCAGGGACACTGAAGCTTTCTTT. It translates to CASSQVGRDTEAFF.

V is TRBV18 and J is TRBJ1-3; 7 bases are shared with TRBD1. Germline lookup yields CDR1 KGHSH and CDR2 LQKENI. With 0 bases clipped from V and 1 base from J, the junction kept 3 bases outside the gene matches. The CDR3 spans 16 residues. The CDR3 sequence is CASSPPEQGSGNTIYF. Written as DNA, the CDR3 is TGTGCCAGCTCACCACCTGAACAGGGGTCTGGAAACACCATATATTTT.

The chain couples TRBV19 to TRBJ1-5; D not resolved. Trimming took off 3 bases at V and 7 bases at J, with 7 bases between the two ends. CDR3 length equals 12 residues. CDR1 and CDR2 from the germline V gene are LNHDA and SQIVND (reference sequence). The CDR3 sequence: CASSIPLQPQHF. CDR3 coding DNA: TGTGCCAGTAGTATTCCCCTGCAGCCCCAGCATTTT.

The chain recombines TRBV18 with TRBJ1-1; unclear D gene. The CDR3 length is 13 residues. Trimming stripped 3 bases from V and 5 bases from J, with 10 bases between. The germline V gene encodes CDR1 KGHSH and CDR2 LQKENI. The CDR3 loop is CASSPPGRTEAFF. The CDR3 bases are TGTGCCAGCTCACCCCCGGGGAGAACTGAAGCTTTCTTT.

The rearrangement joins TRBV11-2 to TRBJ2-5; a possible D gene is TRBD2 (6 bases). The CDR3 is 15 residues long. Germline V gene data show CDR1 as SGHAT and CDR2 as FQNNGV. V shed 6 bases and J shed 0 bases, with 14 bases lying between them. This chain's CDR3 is CASSLGGGNQETQYF. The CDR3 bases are TGTGCCAGCAGTCTGGGAGGAGGGAACCAAGAGACCCAGTACTTC. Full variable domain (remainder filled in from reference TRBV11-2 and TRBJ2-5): EAGVAQSPRYKIIEKRQSVAFWCNPISGHATLYWYQQILGQGPKLLIQFQNNGVVDDSQLPKDRFSAERLKGVDSTLKIQPAKLEDSAVYLCASSLGGGNQETQYFGPGTRLLVL.

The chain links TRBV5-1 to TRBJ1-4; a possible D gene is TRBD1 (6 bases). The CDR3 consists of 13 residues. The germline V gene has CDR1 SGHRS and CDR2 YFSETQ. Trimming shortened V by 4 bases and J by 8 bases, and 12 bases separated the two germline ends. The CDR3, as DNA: TGCGCCAGCAGCGGGGACACCGACGAAAAACTGTTTTTT. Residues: CASSGDTDEKLFF.

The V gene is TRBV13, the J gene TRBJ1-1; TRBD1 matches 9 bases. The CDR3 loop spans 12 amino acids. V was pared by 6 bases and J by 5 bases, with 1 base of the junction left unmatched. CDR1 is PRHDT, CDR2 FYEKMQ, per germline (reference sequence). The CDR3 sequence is CASRGQGTEAFF. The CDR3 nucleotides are TGTGCCAGCAGGGGACAGGGAACTGAAGCTTTCTTT. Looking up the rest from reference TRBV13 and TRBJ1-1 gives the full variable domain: AAGVIQSPRHLIKEKRETATLKCYPIPRHDTVYWYQQGPGQDPQFLISFYEKMQSDKGSIPDRFSAQQFSDYHSELNMSSLELGDSALYFCASRGQGTEAFFGQGTRLTVV.

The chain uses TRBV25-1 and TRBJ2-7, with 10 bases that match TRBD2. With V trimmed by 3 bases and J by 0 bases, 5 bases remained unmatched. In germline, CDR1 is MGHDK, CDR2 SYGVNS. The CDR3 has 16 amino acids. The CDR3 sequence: CASSERTSGISYEQYF. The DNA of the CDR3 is TGTGCCAGCAGTGAGAGGACTAGCGGTATCTCCTACGAGCAGTACTTC.

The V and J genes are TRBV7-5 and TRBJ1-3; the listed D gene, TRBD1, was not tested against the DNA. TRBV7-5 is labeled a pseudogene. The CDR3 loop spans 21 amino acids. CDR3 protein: CARSLDLSTGGSLFSGNTIYF. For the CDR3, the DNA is TGTGCCAGAAGCTTAGATCTAAGTACAGGGGGGTCCCTCTTCTCTGGAAACACCATATATTTT.

CDR3 residues: CASSTGVFNQPQHF. CDR3 DNA: TGTGCCAGCAGCACAGGGGTATTCAATCAGCCCCAGCATTTT. V is TRBV6-1 and J is TRBJ1-5; TRBD1 matches at 7 bases. Germline CDR1 is MNHNS and CDR2 is SASEGT. V shed 6 bases, J shed 3 bases, and the junction held 5 bases outside the gene matches. The CDR3 loop spans 14 amino acids.